This T cell receptor beta chain was identified during a study of cytomegalovirus exposure and HLA in healthy donors. Background on the study: Membership in the Caucasian-associated ancestry cluster was found for around four fifths of about 430 genotyped donors. Whole-study findings and limits: It was only CMV serostatus that was available as immune exposure information. Later on, an analysis showed TCR association rates differing by HLA locus, with DRB1 the most and HLA-C the fewest. Association with HLA alleles at 0.05 false discovery rate was found for about 17,000 TCR beta sequences in a later analysis.

Germline V gives CDR1 GTSNPN, CDR2 SVGIG (reference sequence). This CDR3 is built from 13 residues. V was clipped by 5 bases and J by 4 bases; unmatched bases: 3. The sample holds one count of this clone. The antigen is not known. With 60 Vbeta and 13 Jbeta primers, the PCR was carried out. Profiling relied on immunoSEQ multiplex PCR, and the TCRdb table lists in-frame clones only, not all of them. Counted here are about 55,000 clones, over 80% occurring once; the ten biggest clones make up roughly 1.4%. Sample: PBMCs. The sequence derives from a man aged 25-45 years in good health and CMV-seronegative. The rearrangement links TRBV30 to TRBJ1-4; TRBD1 matches 8 bases. The CDR3 coding sequence is TGTGCCTGGGCAGGGGGCTTTAATGAAAAACTGTTTTTT. It is translated as CAWAGGFNEKLFF.